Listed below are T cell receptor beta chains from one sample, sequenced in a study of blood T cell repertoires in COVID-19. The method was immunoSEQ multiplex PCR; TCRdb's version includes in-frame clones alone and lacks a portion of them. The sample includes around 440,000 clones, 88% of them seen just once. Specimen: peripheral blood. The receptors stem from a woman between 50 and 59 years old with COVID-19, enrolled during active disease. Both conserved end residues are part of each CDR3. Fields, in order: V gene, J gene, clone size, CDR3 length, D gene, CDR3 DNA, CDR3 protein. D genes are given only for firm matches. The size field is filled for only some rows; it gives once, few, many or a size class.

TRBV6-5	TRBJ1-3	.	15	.	TGTGCCAGTGGTCTAGCAGTCGACTCTGGAAACACCATATATTTT	CASGLAVDSGNTIYF
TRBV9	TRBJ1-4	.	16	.	TGTGCCAGCAGCCTAACAGGGCGTTTCGGTAATGAAAAACTGTTTTTT	CASSLTGRFGNEKLFF
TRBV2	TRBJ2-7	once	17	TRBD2	TGTGCCAGCAGTGGGACTAGCGGGGGCTCTCTCTCCTACGAGCAGTACTTC	CASSGTSGGSLSYEQYF
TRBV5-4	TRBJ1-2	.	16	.	TGTGCCAGCAGCTTGAATACGGGGTCTGCTAACTATGGCTACACCTTC	CASSLNTGSANYGYTF
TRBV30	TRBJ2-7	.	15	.	TGTGCCTGGAGCTCCGAATATCGGGACTCCTACGAGCAGTACTTC	CAWSSEYRDSYEQYF
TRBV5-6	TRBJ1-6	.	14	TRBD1	TGTGCCAGCAGCTGGGGACAGATAAATTCACCCCTCCACTTT	CASSWGQINSPLHF
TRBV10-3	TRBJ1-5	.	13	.	TGTGCCATCAGTGAGGGAGAAACTCAGCCCCAGCATTTT	CAISEGETQPQHF
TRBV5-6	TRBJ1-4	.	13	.	TGTGCCAGCAGCTCCGGACAAGAAGAAAAACTGTTTTTT	CASSSGQEEKLFF
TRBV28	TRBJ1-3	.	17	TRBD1	TGTGCCAGCAGTTTAGGGACAGGGACCGGCTCTGGAAACACCATATATTTT	CASSLGTGTGSGNTIYF
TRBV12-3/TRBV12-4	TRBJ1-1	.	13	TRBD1	TGTGCCAGCAGACGGGGACAGTCCACGGGAGCTTTCTTT	CASRRGQSTGAFF
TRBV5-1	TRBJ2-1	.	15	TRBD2	TGCGCCAGCAGCTTGGAATTAGCGGGGGTCAATGAGCAGTTCTTC	CASSLELAGVNEQFF
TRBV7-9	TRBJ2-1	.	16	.	TGTGCCAGCAGCTTCCCGGGGGGCCCGGTTTACAATGAGCAGTTCTTC	CASSFPGGPVYNEQFF